This T cell receptor beta chain was captured by sequencing in a study of CD8+CD57+ T cells in acquired aplastic anemia. This clonotype was picked up a small number of times. What it recognizes is unknown. TCR beta VDJ and CDR3 profiles were obtained from a genomic DNA template. TCRdb redid the calling of the reads with MiXCR, one entry per CDR3 protein. The profile shows 86,000 or so distinct CDR3 sequences, more than 40% of them singletons. Study-level results: Patients shared some 29 CD8+ CDR3 sequences with controls.

Trimming removed 4 bases at V and 0 bases at J, with 12 bases between. Germline V CDR1 and CDR2: SQVTM, ANQGSEA. The CDR3 extends over 14 amino acids. This receptor was taken from a human donor in good health, serving as a control. Sequencing input: sorted CD4+, CD8+, or CD8+CD57+ T cells (not recorded which) from PBMCs. This chain joins TRBV29-1 and TRBJ1-2; TRBD1 is a possible D gene (6 bases). For the CDR3, the DNA is TGCAGCGTTGGACCCGGACAGTCTAACTATGGCTACACCTTC. It is translated as CSVGPGQSNYGYTF.